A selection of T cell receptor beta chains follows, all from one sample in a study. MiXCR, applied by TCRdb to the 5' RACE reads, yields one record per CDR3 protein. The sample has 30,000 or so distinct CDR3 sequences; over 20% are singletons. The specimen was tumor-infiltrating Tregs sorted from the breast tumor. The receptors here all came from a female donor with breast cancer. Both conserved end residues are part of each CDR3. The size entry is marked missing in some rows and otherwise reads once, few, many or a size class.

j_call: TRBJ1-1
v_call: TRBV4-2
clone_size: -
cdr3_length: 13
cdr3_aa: CASSAGSNTEAFF

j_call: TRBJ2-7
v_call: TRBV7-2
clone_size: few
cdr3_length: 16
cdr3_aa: CASSPAGLAVSYEQYF

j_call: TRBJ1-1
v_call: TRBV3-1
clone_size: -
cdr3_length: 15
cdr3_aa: CASSQQVGTAPRAFF

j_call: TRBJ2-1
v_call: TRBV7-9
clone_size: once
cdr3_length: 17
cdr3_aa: CASSLRRGSKSYNEQFF

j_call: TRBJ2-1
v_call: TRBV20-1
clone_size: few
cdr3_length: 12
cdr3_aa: CSANRQYNEQFF

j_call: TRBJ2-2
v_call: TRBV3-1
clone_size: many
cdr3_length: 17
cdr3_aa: CASSPRTASLVTGELFF

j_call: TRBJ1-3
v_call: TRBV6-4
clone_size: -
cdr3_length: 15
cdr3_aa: CASPAGGAYGNTIYF

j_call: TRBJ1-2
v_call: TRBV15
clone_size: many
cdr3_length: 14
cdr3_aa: CATSRATGLYGYTF

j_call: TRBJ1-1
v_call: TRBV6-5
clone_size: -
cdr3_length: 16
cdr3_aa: CASRSGTGAMNTEAFF

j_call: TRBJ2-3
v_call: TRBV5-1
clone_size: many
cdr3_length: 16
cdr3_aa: CASSPLAGGSTDTQYF

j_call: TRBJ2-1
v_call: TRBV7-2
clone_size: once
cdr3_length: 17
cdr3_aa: CASSLDGRPSCYNEQFF

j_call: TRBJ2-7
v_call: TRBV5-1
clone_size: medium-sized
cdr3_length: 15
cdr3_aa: CASSLNAGGTYEQYF

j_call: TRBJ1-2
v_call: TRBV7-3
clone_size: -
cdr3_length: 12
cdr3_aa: CASSSKYNGYTF

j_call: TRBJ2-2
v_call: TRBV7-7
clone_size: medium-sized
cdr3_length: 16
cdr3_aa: CAIRTWAGGNTGELFF

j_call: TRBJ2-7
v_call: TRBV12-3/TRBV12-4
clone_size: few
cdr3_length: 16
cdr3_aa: CASSTRRFGYFYEQYF

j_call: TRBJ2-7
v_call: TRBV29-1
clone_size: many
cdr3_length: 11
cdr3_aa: CSAEGTYEQYF

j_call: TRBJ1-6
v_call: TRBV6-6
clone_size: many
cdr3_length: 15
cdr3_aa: CASSTGDRYNSPLHF

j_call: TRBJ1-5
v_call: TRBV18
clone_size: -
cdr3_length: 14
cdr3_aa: CTSSPRTSGAYEHF

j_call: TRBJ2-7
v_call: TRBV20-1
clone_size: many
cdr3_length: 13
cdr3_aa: CSARDDRAHEQYF

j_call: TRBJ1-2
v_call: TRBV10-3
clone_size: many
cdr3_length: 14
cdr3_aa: CAISESATGVGYTF

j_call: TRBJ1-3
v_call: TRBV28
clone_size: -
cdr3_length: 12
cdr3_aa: CASSLQGDTIYF

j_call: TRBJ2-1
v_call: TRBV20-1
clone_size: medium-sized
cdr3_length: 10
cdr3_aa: CSAQYNEQFF

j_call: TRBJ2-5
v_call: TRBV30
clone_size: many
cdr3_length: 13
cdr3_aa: CAWSGGQAETQYF

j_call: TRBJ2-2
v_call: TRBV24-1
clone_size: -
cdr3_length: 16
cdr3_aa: CATSDFGATNTGELFF

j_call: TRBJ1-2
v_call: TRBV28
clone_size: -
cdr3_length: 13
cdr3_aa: CASRFGVLDGYTF

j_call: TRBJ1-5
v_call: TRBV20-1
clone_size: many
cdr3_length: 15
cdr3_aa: CSARVARGSNQPQHF

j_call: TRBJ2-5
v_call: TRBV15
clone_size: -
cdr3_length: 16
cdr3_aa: CATNRLTGGFHETQYF

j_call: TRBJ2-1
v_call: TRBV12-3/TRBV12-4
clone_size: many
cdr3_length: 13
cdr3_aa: CASSWWEWNEQFF

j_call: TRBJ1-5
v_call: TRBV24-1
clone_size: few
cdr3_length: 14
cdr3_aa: CATSDAVGEQPQHF

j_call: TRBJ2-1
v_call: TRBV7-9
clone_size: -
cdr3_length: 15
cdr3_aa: CASSLASGIRIVQFF

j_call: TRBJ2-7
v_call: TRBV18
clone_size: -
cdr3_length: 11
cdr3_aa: CASSSSYERYF

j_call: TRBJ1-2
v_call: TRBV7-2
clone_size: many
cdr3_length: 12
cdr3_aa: CASSPTGLGYTF

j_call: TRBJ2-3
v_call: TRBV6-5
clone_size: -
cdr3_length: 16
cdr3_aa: CASSYSGGILTDTQYF

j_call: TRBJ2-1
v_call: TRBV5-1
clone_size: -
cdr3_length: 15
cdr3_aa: CASSPGGSSYNEQFF

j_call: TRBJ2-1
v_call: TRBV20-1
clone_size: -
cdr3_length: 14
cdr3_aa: CSATGTSDCNEQFF

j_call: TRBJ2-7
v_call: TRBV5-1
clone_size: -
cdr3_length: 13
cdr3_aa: CASSRDVAYEQCF

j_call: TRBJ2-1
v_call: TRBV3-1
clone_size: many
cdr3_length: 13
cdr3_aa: CASSQAGVNEQFF

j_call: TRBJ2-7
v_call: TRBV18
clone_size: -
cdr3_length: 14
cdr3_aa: CASSHTTGAYEQYF

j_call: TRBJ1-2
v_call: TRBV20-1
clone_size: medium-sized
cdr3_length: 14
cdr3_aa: CSASLRTGVYGYTF

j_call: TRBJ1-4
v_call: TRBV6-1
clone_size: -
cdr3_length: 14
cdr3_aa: CASTLGGMGEKLFF

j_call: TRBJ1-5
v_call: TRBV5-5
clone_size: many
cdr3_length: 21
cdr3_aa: CASSLDAHARGPNGGNQPQHF

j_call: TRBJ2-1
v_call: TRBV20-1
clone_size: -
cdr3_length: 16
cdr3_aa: CSAGGRGASSYNEQFF

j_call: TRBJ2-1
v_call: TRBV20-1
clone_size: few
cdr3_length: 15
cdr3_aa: CSAPHLRTGGHEQFF

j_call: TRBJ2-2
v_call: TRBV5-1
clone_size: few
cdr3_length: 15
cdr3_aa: CASSLQGGDTGELFF

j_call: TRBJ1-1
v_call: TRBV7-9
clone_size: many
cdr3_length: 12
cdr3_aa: CASSLSSTPAFF

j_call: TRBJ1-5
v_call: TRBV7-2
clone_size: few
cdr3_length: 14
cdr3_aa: CASSERAGCQPQHF

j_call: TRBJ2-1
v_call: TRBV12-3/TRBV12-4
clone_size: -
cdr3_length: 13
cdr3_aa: CASNPGGGNEQFF

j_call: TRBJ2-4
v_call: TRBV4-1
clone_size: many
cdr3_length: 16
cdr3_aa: CASSQDELGGMDIQYF

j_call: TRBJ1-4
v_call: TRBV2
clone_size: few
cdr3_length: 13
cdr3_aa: CASSERRHEKLFF

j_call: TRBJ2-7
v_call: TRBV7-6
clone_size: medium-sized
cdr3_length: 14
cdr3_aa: CASSLADPFYEQYF

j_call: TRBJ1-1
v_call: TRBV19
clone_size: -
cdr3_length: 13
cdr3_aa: CASSLFLNTEAFF

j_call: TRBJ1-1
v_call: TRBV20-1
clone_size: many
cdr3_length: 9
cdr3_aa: CSATSRAFF

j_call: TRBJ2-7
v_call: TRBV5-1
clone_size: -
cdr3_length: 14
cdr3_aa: CASSRLAGGGEQYF

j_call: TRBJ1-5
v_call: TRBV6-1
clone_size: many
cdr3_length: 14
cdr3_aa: CASSEGGLRQPQHF

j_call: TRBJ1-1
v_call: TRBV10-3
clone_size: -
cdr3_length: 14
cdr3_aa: CAISADTGSTEAFF

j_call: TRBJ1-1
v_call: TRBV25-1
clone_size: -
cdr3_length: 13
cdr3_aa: CASSEEVNTEAFF

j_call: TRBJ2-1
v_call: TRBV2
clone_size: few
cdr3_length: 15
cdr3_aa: CASSAQGTGAQEQFF

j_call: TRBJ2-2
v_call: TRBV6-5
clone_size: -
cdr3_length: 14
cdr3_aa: CASRGSRATGELFF

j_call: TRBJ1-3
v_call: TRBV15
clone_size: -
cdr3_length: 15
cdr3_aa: CATSRDPTSGNTIYF

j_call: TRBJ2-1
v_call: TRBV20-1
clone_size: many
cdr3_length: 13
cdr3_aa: CSASNYRANEQFF